The clone carrying this T cell receptor beta chain came up a few times. Antigen: not known. These data belong to a study of T cell repertoires in ileal Crohn's disease. Study-level findings and limits: All patients with clonality above 26.8% had endoscopic recurrence.

Germline V gives CDR1 SGHTA, CDR2 FQGTGA. J lost 2 bases, V lost 2 bases, and 5 bases had no gene match. CDR3 length equals 15 residues. As for time point: neoterminal ileum biopsy at postoperative endoscopy, about 6 months after surgery. Repertoires were generated with immunoSEQ multiplex PCR, while TCRdb's copy carries only in-frame clones and drops some. The table shows about 10,000 clones, with roughly 78% occurring only once. The specimen sequenced was ileal tissue. The receptor was derived from an adult with Crohn's disease. The V and J genes are TRBV7-3 and TRBJ2-5, with 7 bases fitting TRBD2. This CDR3 is CASSLGGGPQETQYF. As DNA, the CDR3 is TGTGCCAGCAGCTTAGGCGGGGGACCTCAAGAGACCCAGTACTTC.